This is a list of T cell receptor beta chains from one sample in a study of blood T cell repertoires in COVID-19. The data were produced by immunoSEQ multiplex PCR, yet TCRdb's version contains in-frame clones alone and is incomplete. The data show approximately 94,000 clones, more than 75% seen once. The sequenced sample was peripheral blood. These TCRs come from a human donor in a cohort sampled during active COVID-19. CDR3s include the opening cysteine and the closing phenylalanine or tryptophan. A D gene is named only where the DNA matches it firmly. Rows give clone size only sometimes, using once, few, many, or a class for an expanded clone.

V gene	D gene	clone size	J gene	CDR3 DNA	CDR3 protein
TRBV21-1	NA	NA	TRBJ2-3	TGTGCCAGCAGCAAGGCTGGGCAGGGGGGCGATACGCAGTATTTT	CASSKAGQGGDTQYF
TRBV9	NA	NA	TRBJ2-1	TGTGCCAGCAGCCTGAACTATCGTAATGAGCAGTTCTTC	CASSLNYRNEQFF
TRBV19	NA	NA	TRBJ1-4	TGTGCCAGTAGTGGACGACAGGTGACTTGGGAAAAACTGTTTTTT	CASSGRQVTWEKLFF
TRBV28	TRBD1	NA	TRBJ2-2	TGTGCCAGCAGTTTGACCGGACAGGGGCGCACCGGGGAGCTGTTTTTT	CASSLTGQGRTGELFF
TRBV14	NA	once	TRBJ1-6	TGTGCCAGCAGCCGGGCAGGGTTGAATCCACCCCTCCACTTT	CASSRAGLNPPLHF
TRBV5-1	NA	NA	TRBJ2-2	TGCGCCAGCAGTGGGACTCCAAACACCGGGGAGCTGTTTTTT	CASSGTPNTGELFF
TRBV7-7	TRBD2	few	TRBJ2-3	TGTGCCAGCAGCTTAACTAGCGGGACAGATACGCAGTATTTT	CASSLTSGTDTQYF
TRBV7-2	NA	few	TRBJ1-2	TGTGCCAGCAGCTTAGGCGGGAACCCAGCACAGCAAGGTGGCTACACCTTC	CASSLGGNPAQQGGYTF
TRBV4-1	NA	few	TRBJ1-5	TGCGCCAGCAGCCAACAGGTAGGGGGCAATCAGCCCCAGCATTTT	CASSQQVGGNQPQHF
TRBV5-6	NA	NA	TRBJ2-7	TGTGCCAGCAGCTTGGCCGAAGGGGGGGCTGCCTACGAGCAGTACTTC	CASSLAEGGAAYEQYF
TRBV5-1	NA	NA	TRBJ1-2	TGCGCCAGCACCTACACTGGGGCTAGCTATGGCTACACCTTC	CASTYTGASYGYTF
TRBV7-6	NA	NA	TRBJ2-3	TGTGCCAGCAGCGCCATCAGAGATACGCAGTATTTT	CASSAIRDTQYF
TRBV20-1	NA	NA	TRBJ1-2	TGCAGTGCGCCGACAGGCTATGGCTACACCTTC	CSAPTGYGYTF
TRBV6-5	TRBD1	NA	TRBJ2-2	TGTGCCAGCAGACAGGGACAGGGCAACACCGGGGAGCTGTTTTTT	CASRQGQGNTGELFF
TRBV4-1	NA	NA	TRBJ2-2	TGCGCCAGCAGCCAAGAAGCGGCGAACACCGGGGAGCTGTTTTTT	CASSQEAANTGELFF
TRBV27	NA	once	TRBJ1-5	TGTGCCAGCAGTCCTCTTGCCAGTCCCAATCAGCCCCAGCATTTT	CASSPLASPNQPQHF
TRBV28	TRBD2	NA	TRBJ2-1	TGTGCCAGCAGTACTCCTGCCGGGCGGGAGTACTACAATGAGCAGTTCTTC	CASSTPAGREYYNEQFF
TRBV6-5	TRBD1	NA	TRBJ2-7	TGTGCCAGCAGCCCGACAGGGGGCTACGAGCAGTACTTC	CASSPTGGYEQYF
TRBV7-9	NA	few	TRBJ2-2	TGTGCCAGCAGCCCCGGACAGAACACCGGGGAGCTGTTTTTT	CASSPGQNTGELFF
TRBV7-2	NA	few	TRBJ1-1	TGTGCCAGCAGCCGTCCGGGGGACAACACTGAAGCTTTCTTT	CASSRPGDNTEAFF
TRBV6-5	NA	NA	TRBJ2-7	TGTGCCAGCAAACGGACAAGCTCCTACGAGCAGTACTTC	CASKRTSSYEQYF
TRBV5-4	NA	NA	TRBJ2-5	TGTGCCAGCAGCTTGTTAGCGGAAGAGACCCAGTACTTC	CASSLLAEETQYF
TRBV5-1	TRBD1	NA	TRBJ2-7	TGCGCCAGCAGCAACGGACAGGGGGCGTCGTACGAGCAGTACTTC	CASSNGQGASYEQYF
TRBV5-1	TRBD1	NA	TRBJ1-2	TGCGCCAGCAGCCTCGGACAGGGATTAGCTAACTATGGCTACACCTTC	CASSLGQGLANYGYTF
TRBV19	NA	NA	TRBJ1-5	TGTGCCAGTAGTTATGGTCTCAGTTCAAAGCCCCAGCATTTT	CASSYGLSSKPQHF
TRBV19	NA	NA	TRBJ2-3	TGTGCCAGTAACGACCAGGGAGGAGATACGCAGTATTTT	CASNDQGGDTQYF
TRBV19	NA	NA	TRBJ1-5	TGTGCCAGTAGTATAGGAGCGAATCAGCCCCAGCATTTT	CASSIGANQPQHF
TRBV19	NA	NA	TRBJ1-1	TGTGCCAGTAGAGAGGGGGGGCGAGGGAACACTGAAGCTTTCTTT	CASREGGRGNTEAFF
TRBV19	TRBD1	NA	TRBJ1-2	TGTGCCAGTAGTATAAGGACAGGAGGATATGGCTACACCTTC	CASSIRTGGYGYTF
TRBV10-3	TRBD1	NA	TRBJ1-2	TGTGCCATCAGGACCGGGACAGGGGCATATGGCTACACCTTC	CAIRTGTGAYGYTF
TRBV11-3	TRBD1	NA	TRBJ2-3	TGTGCCAGCAGTCTCGGTGGCGGCAGGGGGACAGATACGCAGTATTTT	CASSLGGGRGTDTQYF
TRBV5-6	TRBD1	NA	TRBJ1-1	TGTGCCAGCAGCTTGGACAGGGGGCGGTCGAACACTGAAGCTTTCTTT	CASSLDRGRSNTEAFF
TRBV13	NA	NA	TRBJ2-4	TGTGCCAGCAGCGGAGAGGTGGGCAAAAACATTCAGTACTTC	CASSGEVGKNIQYF
TRBV6-5	NA	NA	TRBJ2-2	TGTGCCAGCGTGTGGGGGCCTAGGACCGGGGAGCTGTTTTTT	CASVWGPRTGELFF
TRBV6-5	NA	NA	TRBJ1-3	TGTGCCAGCAGTTCTGATACAGGGTATCCGGGAAACACCATATATTTT	CASSSDTGYPGNTIYF
TRBV11-2	NA	NA	TRBJ1-2	TGTGCCAGCACCACCGGGGGGGAAACTAACTATGGCTACACCTTC	CASTTGGETNYGYTF
TRBV5-1	TRBD1	NA	TRBJ1-2	TGCGCCAGCAGCGAGGACAGGGCTAACTATGGCTACACCTTC	CASSEDRANYGYTF
TRBV24-1	NA	NA	TRBJ1-2	TGTGCCACCAGTGATTCTCAGGGTAGGGGCTACACCTTC	CATSDSQGRGYTF
TRBV19	NA	NA	TRBJ2-7	TGTGCCAGTAGTATGACACAGGGATTCGGCGAGCAGTACTTC	CASSMTQGFGEQYF
TRBV6-8	NA	few	TRBJ2-5	TGTGCCAGCATTCCCAGGGGACGTAAGGAGACCCAGTACTTC	CASIPRGRKETQYF
TRBV2	NA	NA	TRBJ1-1	TGTGCCAGCAGTGAACGGGGGGGGTTGAACACTGAAGCTTTCTTT	CASSERGGLNTEAFF
TRBV7-9	NA	NA	TRBJ2-1	TGTGCCAGCAGCTTGGCAGGTTCCAATGAGCAGTTCTTC	CASSLAGSNEQFF
TRBV7-9	TRBD1	NA	TRBJ2-5	TGTGCCAGCAGCGGAATCAGGGGACAGGGTCCGGAAGAGACCCAGTACTTC	CASSGIRGQGPEETQYF
TRBV7-2	TRBD1	NA	TRBJ2-7	TGTGCCAGCAGCTTCCTGGGACAGGGGCTCTACGAGCAGTACTTC	CASSFLGQGLYEQYF
TRBV7-8	NA	once	TRBJ2-7	TGTGCCAGCAGCCCCACTAGTTACGCCGAGCAGTACTTC	CASSPTSYAEQYF
TRBV3-1/TRBV3-2	NA	NA	TRBJ1-5	TGTGCCAGCAGCCAAGGGCAGTCTAGCAATCAGCCCCAGCATTTT	CASSQGQSSNQPQHF
TRBV5-5	TRBD1	NA	TRBJ1-2	TGTGCCAGCAGCATGGGACAGGCTGGGGCTTATGGCTACACCTTC	CASSMGQAGAYGYTF
TRBV5-1	TRBD2	NA	TRBJ2-5	TGCGCCAGCAGTGAGCGGGGGGGCAGTCAGACCCAGTACTTC	CASSERGGSQTQYF
TRBV11-3	NA	NA	TRBJ2-3	TGTGCCAGCAGCTTCGGGACTAGCACAGATACGCAGTATTTT	CASSFGTSTDTQYF
TRBV5-4	TRBD2	NA	TRBJ2-3	TGTGCCAGCAGCCCCCCGAACAGCGGGAGGGCCGGGGATACGCAGTATTTT	CASSPPNSGRAGDTQYF
TRBV7-8	NA	NA	TRBJ2-1	TGTGCCAGCAGCTCAGACACGTACAATGAGCAGTTCTTC	CASSSDTYNEQFF
TRBV6-5	TRBD2	NA	TRBJ2-3	TGTGCCACGACGCGGGGGAAGGCAGATACGCAGTATTTT	CATTRGKADTQYF
TRBV19	NA	many	TRBJ2-1	TGTGCCAGTAGTATAGGCAGGGTGCACAATGAGCAGTTCTTC	CASSIGRVHNEQFF